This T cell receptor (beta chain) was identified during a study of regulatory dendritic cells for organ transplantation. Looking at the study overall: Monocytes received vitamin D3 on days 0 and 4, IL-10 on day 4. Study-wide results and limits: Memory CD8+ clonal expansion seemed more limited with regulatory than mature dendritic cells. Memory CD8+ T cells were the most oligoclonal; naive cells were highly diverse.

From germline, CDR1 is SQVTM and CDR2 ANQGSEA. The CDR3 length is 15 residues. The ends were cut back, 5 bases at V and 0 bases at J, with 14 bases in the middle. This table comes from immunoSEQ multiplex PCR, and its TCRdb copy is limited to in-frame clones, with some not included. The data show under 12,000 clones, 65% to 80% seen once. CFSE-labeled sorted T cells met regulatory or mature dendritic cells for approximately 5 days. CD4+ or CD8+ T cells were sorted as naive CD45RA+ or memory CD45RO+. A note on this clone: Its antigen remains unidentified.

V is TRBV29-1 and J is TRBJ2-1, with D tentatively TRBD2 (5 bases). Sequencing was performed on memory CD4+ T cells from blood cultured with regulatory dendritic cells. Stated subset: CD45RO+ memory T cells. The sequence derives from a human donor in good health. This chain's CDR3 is CSVPPSSGSYNEQFF. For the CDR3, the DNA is TGCAGCGTTCCACCTAGCTCCGGCTCCTACAATGAGCAGTTCTTC.